This T cell receptor (beta chain) was documented in a study of CD8 T cells in ankylosing spondylitis. In TCRdb, the 5' RACE reads were re-called with MiXCR into one record per CDR3 protein. The sample includes approximately 300,000 distinct CDR3 sequences, 15% to 20% of them seen just once. Germline-derived CDR1 and CDR2 are MNHNS and SASEGT. The CDR3 spans 13 residues. This clonotype was detected only a few times. The sample was blood, either unsorted or a sorted T cell fraction (not recorded which). V and J are TRBV6-1 and TRBJ1-1; tentative D call: TRBD1 (5 bases). The clonotype originates from a male donor with ankylosing spondylitis or in good health (not recorded which). The CDR3 bases are TGTGCAGGAAGAAGGACGGATGGGGGTGAAGCTTTCTTT. Translation gives CAGRRTDGGEAFF.